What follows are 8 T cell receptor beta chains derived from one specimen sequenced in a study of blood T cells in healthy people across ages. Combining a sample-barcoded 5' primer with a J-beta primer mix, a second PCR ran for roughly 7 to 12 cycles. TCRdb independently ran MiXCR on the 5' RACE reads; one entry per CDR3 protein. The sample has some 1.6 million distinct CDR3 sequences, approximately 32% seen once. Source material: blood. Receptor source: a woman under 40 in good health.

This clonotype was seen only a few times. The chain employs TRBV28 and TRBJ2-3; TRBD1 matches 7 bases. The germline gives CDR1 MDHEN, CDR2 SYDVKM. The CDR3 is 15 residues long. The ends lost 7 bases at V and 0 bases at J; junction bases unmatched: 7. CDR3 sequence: CASIPRDRSTDTQYF. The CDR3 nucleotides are TGTGCCAGCATCCCCCGGGACAGAAGCACAGATACGCAGTATTTT.

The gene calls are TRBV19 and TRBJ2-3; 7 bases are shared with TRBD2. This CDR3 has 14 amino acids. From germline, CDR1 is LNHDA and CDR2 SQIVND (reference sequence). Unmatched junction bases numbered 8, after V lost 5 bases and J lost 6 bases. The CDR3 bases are TGTGCCAGTAGTCGGGTTTTTAGCGGGGATACGCAGTATTTT. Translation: CASSRVFSGDTQYF.

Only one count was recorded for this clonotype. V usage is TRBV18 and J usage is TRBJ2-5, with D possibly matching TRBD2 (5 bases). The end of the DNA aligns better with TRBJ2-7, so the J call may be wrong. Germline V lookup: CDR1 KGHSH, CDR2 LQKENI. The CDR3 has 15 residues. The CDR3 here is CASSPRGFSAGEQYF. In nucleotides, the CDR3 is TGTGCCAGCTCACCACGAGGGTTCTCCGCCGGCGAGCAGTACTTC.

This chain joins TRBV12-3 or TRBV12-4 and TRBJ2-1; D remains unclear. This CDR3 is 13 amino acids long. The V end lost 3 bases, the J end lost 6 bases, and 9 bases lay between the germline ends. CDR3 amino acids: CASSFNSFNEQFF. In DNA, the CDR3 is TGTGCCAGCAGTTTCAACAGCTTCAATGAGCAGTTCTTC.

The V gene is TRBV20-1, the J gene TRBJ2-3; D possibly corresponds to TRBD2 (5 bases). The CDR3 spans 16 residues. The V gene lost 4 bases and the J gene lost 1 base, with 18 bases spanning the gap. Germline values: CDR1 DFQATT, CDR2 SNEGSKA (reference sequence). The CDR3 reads CSATHPAAAGTDTQYF. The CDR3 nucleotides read TGCAGTGCTACCCATCCCGCGGCAGCGGGCACAGATACGCAGTATTTT.

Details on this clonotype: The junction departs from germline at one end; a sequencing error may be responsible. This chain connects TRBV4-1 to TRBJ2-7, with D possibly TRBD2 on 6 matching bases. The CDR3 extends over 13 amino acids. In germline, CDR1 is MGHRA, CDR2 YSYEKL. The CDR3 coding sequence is TGCACCAGCAGCCAGGGACTCAGCTACGAGCAGTACTTC. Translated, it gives CTSSQGLSYEQYF.

CDR3 in amino acids: CASSLGVGDTTSTDTQYF. CDR3 coding DNA: TGTGCCAGCAGCTTAGGGGTGGGGGACACAACTAGCACAGATACGCAGTATTTT. The chain links TRBV13 to TRBJ2-3, with D possibly being TRBD1 (6 bases). This CDR3 is built from 18 residues. Deletions cut 0 bases from V and 0 bases from J, with 16 bases between. Germline lookup yields CDR1 PRHDT and CDR2 FYEKMQ (reference sequence).

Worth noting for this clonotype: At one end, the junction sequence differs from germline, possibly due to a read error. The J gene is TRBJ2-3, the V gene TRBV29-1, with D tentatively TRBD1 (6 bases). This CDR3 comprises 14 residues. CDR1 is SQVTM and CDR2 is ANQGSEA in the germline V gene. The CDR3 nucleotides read TGCAGCGTTGTCAAACCAGGGCGGACAGATACACAGTATTTT. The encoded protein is CSVVKPGRTDTQYF.